The table lists the clone carrying this T cell receptor (beta chain) with a few counts. No antigen is known for it. These data originate in a study of regulatory T cells in long-lasting Graves disease. Overall study findings and caveats: New patients shared 966 public clonotypes, and persistent patients shared more, with 2,741.

Arm-PCR of CDR3 regions and iRepertoire HTBI primers were used to build TCR beta libraries. Each CDR3 protein is one row after TCRdb ran MiXCR on the multiplex PCR reads. The sample yields under 400,000 distinct CDR3 sequences, 16% seen once. The CDR3 covers 16 residues. J was trimmed by 2 bases and V by 0 bases; bases with no gene match: 4. Per the germline V gene, CDR1 is SGDLS and CDR2 is YYNGEE. Noted time point: newly diagnosed GD, antithyroid drugs for less than 3 months. There was RNA extracted from PBMCs, and the TCR library was made from it. The same data also contributed to another study, on T cells in Graves' hyperthyroidism and ophthalmopathy. That source notes: Uncontrolled infections, other autoimmune diseases, pregnancy or lactation led to exclusion of patients. The HTBI primer set was used in a first-round RT-PCR of the TCR CDR3.

This receptor was taken from a man aged 35 to 55 with Graves disease. The specimen comprised peripheral blood mononuclear cells (PBMCs), sampled at new diagnosis, from a patient treated with antithyroid drugs. The V gene is TRBV9, the J gene TRBJ2-3, with TRBD2 matching 9 bases. For the CDR3, the DNA is TGTGCCAGCAGCGTAGGGGCGGGGGGGGTCACAGATACGCAGTATTTT. Amino acid sequence: CASSVGAGGVTDTQYF.